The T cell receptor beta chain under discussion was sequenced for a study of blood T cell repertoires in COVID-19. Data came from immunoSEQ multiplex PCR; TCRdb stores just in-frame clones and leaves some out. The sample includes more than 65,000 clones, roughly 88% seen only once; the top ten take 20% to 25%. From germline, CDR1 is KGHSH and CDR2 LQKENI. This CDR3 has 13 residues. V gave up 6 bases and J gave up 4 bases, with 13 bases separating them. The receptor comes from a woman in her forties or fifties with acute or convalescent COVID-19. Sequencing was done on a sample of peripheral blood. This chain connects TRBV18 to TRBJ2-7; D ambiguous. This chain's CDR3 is CASSPPSKYEQYF. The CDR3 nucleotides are TGTGCCAGCTCCCCTCCATCTAAATACGAGCAGTACTTC.